Presented here are 24 T cell receptor beta chains from one specimen sequenced in a study of early T cells in non-severe SARS-CoV-2 infection. A single record per CDR3 protein comes from TCRdb applying MiXCR to the 5' RACE reads. The sample carries about 33,000 distinct CDR3 sequences, approximately 6% recorded once. The sample comprised whole blood. These receptors all come from an adult who was a healthcare worker with PCR-confirmed SARS-CoV-2 infection or an uninfected control (not recorded which).

This clonotype was recorded many times. This chain uses TRBV29-1 with TRBJ2-7; D remains unclear. V was trimmed by 7 bases and J by 11 bases, leaving 15 bases between them. Germline CDR1 reads SQVTM; CDR2 reads ANQGSEA. CDR3 length equals 10 residues. For the CDR3, the DNA is TGCAGCGCAAGGACCCATTCCGAGTACGTC. Protein product: CSARTHSEYV.

The sample holds many counts of this clonotype. V and J are TRBV6-5 and TRBJ1-1; 9 bases line up with TRBD1. Trimming removed 2 bases from V and 8 bases from J; junction bases left unmatched: 6. The CDR3 is 14 residues long. Germline lookup yields CDR1 MNHEY and CDR2 SVGAGI. CDR3 loop: CASSYTGQGAEAFF. Written as DNA, the CDR3 is TGTGCCAGCAGTTACACGGGACAGGGAGCCGAAGCTTTCTTT.

The table lists this clonotype with a few counts. The chain is built from TRBV20-1 and TRBJ2-4, with D maybe TRBD2 (6 bases). The V gene lost 5 bases and the J gene lost 3 bases, with 17 bases spanning the gap. Germline V CDR1 and CDR2: DFQATT, SNEGSKA (reference sequence). The CDR3 loop spans 15 amino acids. In DNA form, the CDR3 reads TGCAGTGCTGAACTGATGACGGGACTCAAAAACATTCAGTACTTC. Its protein product is CSAELMTGLKNIQYF.

This clonotype was observed many times. This rearrangement joins TRBV5-1 to TRBJ1-5, with unresolved D. V was cut by 2 bases and J by 4 bases, with 10 bases left in between. CDR3 length: 14 residues. Looked up from germline, CDR1 is SGHRS and CDR2 is YFSETQ. The CDR3, as DNA: TGCGCCAGCAGCTTCGGCGGGGAAAATCAGCCCCAGCATTTT. Its translation is CASSFGGENQPQHF.

This clonotype was found many times. The rearrangement links TRBV29-1 to TRBJ1-2; D perhaps matches TRBD1 (5 bases). Trimming took 4 bases from V and 5 from J, leaving 14 bases between them. Germline values: CDR1 SQVTM, CDR2 ANQGSEA. CDR3 size: 13 residues. CDR3 protein: CSVGEAGRYGYTF. Written as DNA, the CDR3 is TGCAGCGTTGGGGAGGCAGGGAGGTATGGCTACACCTTC.

This clonotype has at least ten counts. This chain connects TRBV27 to TRBJ2-5; no clear D. Between the trimmed V and J ends, which lost 2 bases and 0 bases, there was a span of 4 bases. Germline V gene data show CDR1 as MNHEY and CDR2 as SMNVEV (reference sequence). The CDR3 has 13 amino acids. CDR3 nucleotide sequence: TGTGCCAGCAGTTTAGTGTACCAAGAGACCCAGTACTTC. The encoded protein is CASSLVYQETQYF.

Ten or more counts support this clonotype. The chain joins TRBV19 to TRBJ2-3; TRBD1 agrees at 8 bases. Germline V gene sequence: CDR1 LNHDA, CDR2 SQIVND (reference sequence). This CDR3 spans 17 amino acids. V lost 5 bases and J lost 2; bases outside the gene matches: 12. The CDR3 nucleotides are TGTGCCAGTAGTCGCGGAATTCGGGACAGGAACACAGATACGCAGTATTTT. This encodes CASSRGIRDRNTDTQYF.

This clonotype occurred many times. This rearrangement joins TRBV9 to TRBJ2-7, with TRBD2 as a possible D gene (6 bases). Germline-derived CDR1 and CDR2 are SGDLS and YYNGEE. The length of the CDR3 is 16 residues. V lost 3 bases and J lost 9, with 25 bases in between. The CDR3 loop reads CASSDPLGGLGMRQYV. The CDR3 DNA follows: TGTGCCAGCAGCGACCCCCTTGGGGGACTTGGAATGCGGCAGTACGTC.

This clonotype was found many times. The chain combines TRBV10-1 with TRBJ1-5; 7 bases fit TRBD1. The CDR3 contains 15 residues. Germline V lookup: CDR1 WNHNN, CDR2 SYGVQD (reference sequence). The V and J ends lost 6 bases and 2 bases, in that order; junction bases with no gene match: 7. CDR3 nucleotides: TGCGCCAGCAGGCCCAGGGGGTTGGGCAATCAGCCCCAGCATTTT. Residues: CASRPRGLGNQPQHF.

This clonotype appeared a few times. The chain employs TRBV12-3 or TRBV12-4 and TRBJ2-1, with unresolved D. Trimming stripped 5 bases from V and 7 bases from J, with 12 bases between. The CDR3 length is 13 residues. CDR3 bases: TGTGCCAGCAGTCGTAAAGGACCGAATGAGCAGTTCTTC. As protein: CASSRKGPNEQFF.

This clonotype appeared many times. The genes are TRBV4-1 and TRBJ1-6; 7 positions match TRBD1. The CDR3 extends over 13 amino acids. Germline CDR1 reads MGHRA; CDR2 reads YSYEKL. V gave up 5 bases and J gave up 10 bases; unmatched junction bases: 5. The CDR3 loop reads CASSFTGVSPLHF. The CDR3 DNA reads as TGCGCCAGCAGCTTTACAGGGGTCTCACCCCTCCACTTT.

This clonotype was seen many times. J is TRBJ2-1 and V is TRBV9; 7 bases fit TRBD2. The V and J ends lost 4 bases and 3 bases, in that order; junction bases with no gene match: 16. Per germline, CDR1 SGDLS and CDR2 YYNGEE. This CDR3 spans 18 amino acids. CDR3 in DNA: TGTGCCAGCAGCCTTAAGGGAGTAGCGGGCCTAGTCTACAATGAGCAGTTCTTC. Translation: CASSLKGVAGLVYNEQFF.

This clonotype was seen many times. The V call is TRBV7-2, the J call TRBJ2-7; 9 bases agree with TRBD2. This CDR3 is built from 14 residues. The V gene's germline CDR1 is SGHTA and CDR2 FQGNSA. Germline trimming cut 1 base from V and 3 bases from J; bases unmatched to any gene: 1. CDR3 nucleotide sequence: TGTGCCAGCAGCTTAGGACTAGCGGACTACGAGCAGTACGTC. Amino acids: CASSLGLADYEQYV.

This clonotype was recorded many times. This sequence joins TRBV24-1 and TRBJ2-3, with unresolved D. Germline lookup yields CDR1 KGHDR and CDR2 SFDVKD. The CDR3 is 15 residues long. The germline V and J ends were trimmed by 0 bases and 3 bases, with 9 bases remaining between them. CDR3 protein: CATSDLNRPTDTQYF. For the CDR3, the DNA is TGTGCCACCAGTGATTTGAACCGACCGACAGATACGCAGTATTTT.

This clonotype was counted ten times or more. The chain links TRBV20-1 to TRBJ2-1; 7 bases line up with TRBD2. The ends lost 5 bases at V and 6 bases at J; junction bases unmatched: 13. This CDR3 contains 15 residues. Germline loops: CDR1 DFQATT, CDR2 SNEGSKA (reference sequence). The CDR3 region is CSAPRSGGRTNEQFF. CDR3 DNA sequence: TGCAGTGCTCCGAGATCTGGCGGGAGAACCAATGAGCAGTTCTTC.

This clonotype was detected ten times or more. The CDR3, as DNA: TGTGCCAGCAGCTTCGGGCCAATCTACGAGCAGTACGTC. Translation gives CASSFGPIYEQYV. The chain has TRBV11-2 and TRBJ2-7; no reliable D call. The V and J ends lost 3 bases and 3 bases respectively, with 9 bases between them. Germline V lookup: CDR1 SGHAT, CDR2 FQNNGV. This CDR3 is 13 amino acids long.

The V and J genes are TRBV6-6 and TRBJ2-2; tentatively, D is TRBD1 or TRBD2 (6 bases each). The germline V gene has CDR1 MNHNY and CDR2 SVGAGI (reference sequence). V was pared by 7 bases and J by 11 bases, with 23 bases between. This CDR3 has 15 residues. CDR3 sequence reads: CASTDPPGAVEELFF. DNA for the CDR3: TGTGCCAGCACGGACCCTCCGGGGGCGGTCGAAGAGCTGTTTTTT.

This clonotype was seen ten or more times. V gene TRBV5-4 combines with J gene TRBJ2-3, with 8 bases that match TRBD2. Losses at the gene ends were 5 bases for V and 2 bases for J; bases not matched to a gene: 7. Germline CDR1 reads SGHNT; CDR2 reads YYREEE (reference sequence). The CDR3 spans 15 residues. CDR3 coding DNA: TGTGCCAGCAGTGATGGACTAGCCGTCACAGATACGCAGTATTTT. Amino acids: CASSDGLAVTDTQYF.

This clonotype was counted many times. This rearrangement joins TRBV5-6 to TRBJ2-7; TRBD2 matches at 11 bases. This CDR3 has 18 residues. V lost 4 bases and J lost 0; bases outside the gene matches: 12. The germline gives CDR1 SGHDT, CDR2 YYEEEE. This CDR3 is CASSQLAGVSLSSYEQYV. The CDR3 bases are TGTGCCAGCAGCCAACTAGCGGGAGTCTCCCTAAGCTCCTACGAGCAGTACGTC.

This clonotype was recorded at least ten times. The gene calls are TRBV18 and TRBJ2-5, with D tentatively TRBD1 or TRBD2 (6 bases each). The V gene lost 2 bases and the J gene lost 4 bases, with 11 bases spanning the gap. Germline V lookup: CDR1 KGHSH, CDR2 LQKENI. The CDR3 extends over 14 amino acids. The CDR3 DNA follows: TGTGCCAGCTCACCATTCCGGGGGCGAGAGACCCAGTACTTC. It specifies CASSPFRGRETQYF.

This clonotype was picked up many times. The chain uses TRBV7-3 and TRBJ2-2, with D perhaps TRBD2 (6 bases). The CDR3 has 15 amino acids. V dropped 5 bases and J dropped 6 bases, with 16 bases sitting between them. Germline V gene data show CDR1 as SGHTA and CDR2 as FQGTGA. This CDR3 reads CASSGADYRAGELFF. The DNA of the CDR3 is TGTGCCAGCAGCGGAGCGGACTATCGAGCCGGGGAGCTGTTTTTT.

Many counts were recorded for this clonotype. The J gene is TRBJ2-2, the V gene TRBV24-1; unclear D gene. Germline lookup yields CDR1 KGHDR and CDR2 SFDVKD. V was pared by 9 bases and J by 6 bases, with 13 bases between. The CDR3 totals 13 residues. In DNA, the CDR3 is TGTGCCACCTCGAGATCCTCGGCCGGGGAGCTGTTTTTT. It yields the protein CATSRSSAGELFF.

This clonotype was seen ten or more times. V usage is TRBV10-1 and J usage is TRBJ1-4; D might be TRBD1 (5 bases). The CDR3 totals 16 residues. Trimming took 5 bases from V and 6 from J, leaving 19 bases between them. Germline lookup yields CDR1 WNHNN and CDR2 SYGVQD (reference sequence). In nucleotides, the CDR3 is TGCGCCAGCAGTCGAGGGGAGGGAGGTCCGGATGAAAAACTGTTTTTT. Translation: CASSRGEGGPDEKLFF.

This clonotype was counted at least ten times. The rearrangement joins TRBV20-1 to TRBJ2-3, with TRBD2 identical over 11 bases. From germline, CDR1 is DFQATT and CDR2 SNEGSKA (reference sequence). CDR3 length: 15 amino acids. V lost 2 bases, J lost 3 bases, and 4 bases stayed unmatched. The CDR3 loop is CSARTSGSNTDTQYF. The CDR3 nucleotides are TGCAGTGCTAGAACTAGCGGGAGTAATACAGATACGCAGTATTTT.